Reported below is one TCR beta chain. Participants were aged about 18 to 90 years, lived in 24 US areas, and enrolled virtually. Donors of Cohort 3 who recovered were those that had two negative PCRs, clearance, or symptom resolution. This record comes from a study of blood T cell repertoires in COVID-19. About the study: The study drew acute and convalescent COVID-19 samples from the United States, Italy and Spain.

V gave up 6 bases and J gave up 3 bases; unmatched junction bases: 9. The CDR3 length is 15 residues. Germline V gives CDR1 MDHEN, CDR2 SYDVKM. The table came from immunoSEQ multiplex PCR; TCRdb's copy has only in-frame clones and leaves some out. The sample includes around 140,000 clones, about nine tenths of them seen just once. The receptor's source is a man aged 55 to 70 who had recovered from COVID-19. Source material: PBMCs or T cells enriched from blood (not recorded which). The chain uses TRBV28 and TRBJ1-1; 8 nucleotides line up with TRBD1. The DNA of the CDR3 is TGTGCCAGCAGATCCCACAGGGGGTGGGACACTGAAGCTTTCTTT. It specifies CASRSHRGWDTEAFF.